This TCR beta chain was captured by sequencing in a study of T cell responses to AZD1222 COVID-19 vaccine. The ends lost 6 bases at V and 7 bases at J; junction bases unmatched: 6. The CDR3 loop spans 16 amino acids. Germline-derived CDR1 and CDR2 are SNHLY and FYNNEI. Sequencing used immunoSEQ multiplex PCR; TCRdb keeps in-frame clones, though not all of them. The repertoire includes 79,000 or so clones, more than 60% of them detected once, and 25% to 30% sits in the top ten. The specimen comprised peripheral blood, sampled 28 days after the second dose of the MenACWY control vaccine. The chain employs TRBV2 and TRBJ2-2; 15 nucleotides align to TRBD2. This receptor was identified in an adult who received the MenACWY meningococcal vaccine as a control. The CDR3 spells CASRLGLAGGVGELFF. DNA for the CDR3: TGTGCCAGCAGGTTGGGACTAGCGGGAGGAGTCGGGGAGCTGTTTTTT.